The rows below give T cell receptor beta chains drawn from one sample of a study of blood T cell repertoires in COVID-19. Here immunoSEQ multiplex PCR was the method, and the copy in TCRdb shows in-frame clones only, minus some. The sample lists some 180,000 clones; around 82% were seen once. The sequenced sample was peripheral blood. These receptors were obtained from a woman of 80 years or more with acute or convalescent COVID-19. Each CDR3 is given with its conserved first and last residue. Fields, in order: V gene, clone size, D gene, J gene, CDR3 DNA, CDR3 protein. A D gene is named only where the DNA matches it firmly. The listing skips clone size in some rows; elsewhere it reads once, few, many or a size class.

>TRBV6-6|.|.|TRBJ2-5
TGTGCCAGCAGTTACTCCAGAGGAGTGGAGACCCAGTACTTC
CASSYSRGVETQYF
>TRBV6-6|.|.|TRBJ1-2
TGTGCCAGCAGTTACAACACAGTTGCTAACTATGGCTACACCTTC
CASSYNTVANYGYTF
>TRBV12-3/TRBV12-4|.|.|TRBJ1-2
TGTGCCAGCAGCCTACACGAGGACTATGGCTACACCTTC
CASSLHEDYGYTF
>TRBV11-2|once|TRBD1|TRBJ1-2
TGTGCCAGCAGGGCCATAACGACAGGGTTAAAGCATGGCTACACCTTC
CASRAITTGLKHGYTF
>TRBV6-5|.|.|TRBJ2-7
TGTGCCAGCAGCCCCCGCGGGGCGGGGGAGCAGTACTTC
CASSPRGAGEQYF
>TRBV18|.|.|TRBJ1-4
TGTGCCAGCTCACCCCCTGGCGGGACTAATGAAAAACTGTTTTTT
CASSPPGGTNEKLFF
>TRBV5-1|.|TRBD1|TRBJ1-4
TGCGCCAGCAGAAGAGGACAGGGTAATGAAAAACTGTTTTTT
CASRRGQGNEKLFF
>TRBV5-4|.|.|TRBJ1-3
TGTGCCAGCAGCGTCGGCCAGGGGAGACTCGGAAACACCATATATTTT
CASSVGQGRLGNTIYF
>TRBV3-1/TRBV3-2|.|.|TRBJ1-5
TGTGCCAGCAGCCAGTCGGCCGTTCCGGGAATCCAGCCCCAGCATTTT
CASSQSAVPGIQPQHF
>TRBV7-2|.|.|TRBJ2-5
TGTGCCAGCAGCTTAAGGGACTGGGCCGGCGAGACCCAGTACTTC
CASSLRDWAGETQYF
>TRBV5-4|few|.|TRBJ1-1
TGTGCCAGCAGCTTTATCGACAGAGCTACTGAAGCTTTCTTT
CASSFIDRATEAFF
>TRBV19|.|.|TRBJ2-2
TGTGCCAGTAGTATATGGGGGCTCGAAATGGGCGGGGAGCTGTTTTTT
CASSIWGLEMGGELFF
>TRBV30|.|.|TRBJ2-4
TGTGCCTCGGCACTAAAAAACATTCAGTACTTC
CASALKNIQYF
>TRBV6-4|.|.|TRBJ2-7
TGTGCCAGGATACCGGAAGGGGGGGAGGACTCCTACGAGCAGTACTTC
CARIPEGGEDSYEQYF
>TRBV19|.|.|TRBJ1-5
TGTGCCAGTAGCCCATGGGGGACTGGGGCGGGCAATCAGCCCCAGCATTTT
CASSPWGTGAGNQPQHF
>TRBV6-2/TRBV6-3|.|.|TRBJ2-5
TGTGCCAGCAGCTCCACCAGGGAGACCCAGTACTTC
CASSSTRETQYF
>TRBV19|.|TRBD1|TRBJ1-2
TGTGCCAGTAGGCGACAGGGTCCGAACTATGGCTACACCTTC
CASRRQGPNYGYTF
>TRBV7-9|few|TRBD2|TRBJ2-2
TGTGCCAGCAGCCGTACTAGCGAGTACGGGGAGCTGTTTTTT
CASSRTSEYGELFF
>TRBV2|.|.|TRBJ2-5
TGTGCCAGCAGTGAAGTCGGAGAGACCCAGTACTTC
CASSEVGETQYF
>TRBV9|.|TRBD1|TRBJ2-3
TGTGCCAGCAGCGTAGAGGCTCCAGGGGGCGCAGATACGCAGTATTTT
CASSVEAPGGADTQYF
>TRBV4-1|.|.|TRBJ2-1
TGCGCCAGCAGCCACACTAGGACAGTTAACTCCTACAATGAGCAGTTCTTC
CASSHTRTVNSYNEQFF
>TRBV7-2|.|TRBD2|TRBJ2-3
TGTGCCAGCGCCAGATTGCGGGGGGCAGATACGCAGTATTTT
CASARLRGADTQYF
>TRBV5-1|.|TRBD1|TRBJ2-1
TGCGCCAGCAGCCTAGGGGGCGCTTTTTCGGGTGAGCAGTTCTTC
CASSLGGAFSGEQFF
>TRBV5-1|.|TRBD1|TRBJ2-7
TGCGCCAGCAGCTTGGCGGGGACAGGGAGCTCCTACGAGCAGTACTTC
CASSLAGTGSSYEQYF
>TRBV28|.|TRBD1|TRBJ1-1
TGTGCCAGCCGTTCGCGGCCCCAGGGGGCCAACACTGAAGCTTTCTTT
CASRSRPQGANTEAFF
>TRBV5-1|.|TRBD2|TRBJ2-5
TGCGCCAGCGGCCAGGAAGCGGGAGTTCAAGAGACCCAGTACTTC
CASGQEAGVQETQYF
>TRBV3-1/TRBV3-2|.|TRBD2|TRBJ2-5
TGTGCCAGCAGCCAGGGACTAGTTGCGGAGACCCAGTACTTC
CASSQGLVAETQYF
>TRBV2|.|.|TRBJ1-2
TGTGCCAGCAGTGCAGGCGGACTTAACTATGGCTACACCTTC
CASSAGGLNYGYTF
>TRBV7-6|.|.|TRBJ2-1
TGTGCCAGCAGCTTAGCGGGTTGGGGCGGGGCCTACAATGAGCAGTTCTTC
CASSLAGWGGAYNEQFF
>TRBV7-9|.|TRBD1|TRBJ1-4
TGTGCCAGCAGCCCATGGACAGGGGGAGATGAAAAACTGTTTTTT
CASSPWTGGDEKLFF
>TRBV5-4|.|.|TRBJ2-3
TGTGCCAGCAGCTTCTTTGGCACAGATACGCAGTATTTT
CASSFFGTDTQYF
>TRBV6-4|.|.|TRBJ1-4
TGTGCCAGCAGTGATGTCGATTTGGACACCAATGAAAAACTGTTTTTT
CASSDVDLDTNEKLFF
>TRBV10-1|.|.|TRBJ2-5
TGCGCCAGCAGTGAGGTCGGTTCAGGGGAGACCCAGTACTTC
CASSEVGSGETQYF
>TRBV3-1/TRBV3-2|few|.|TRBJ1-4
TGTGCCAGCAGCCGGAATCATGGACAGAATGAAAAACTGTTTTTT
CASSRNHGQNEKLFF
>TRBV5-4|few|.|TRBJ1-6
TGTGCCAGCAGCTTGGATTCAGGGGTCAATTCACCCCTCCACTTT
CASSLDSGVNSPLHF
>TRBV7-2|.|.|TRBJ1-2
TGTGCCAGCAGCTTAAATGCCCAGAACTATGGCTACACCTTC
CASSLNAQNYGYTF
>TRBV19|.|.|TRBJ2-7
TGTGCCAGTAGTATCCGCCACAGCTCCTACGAGCAGTACTTC
CASSIRHSSYEQYF
>TRBV20-1|.|.|TRBJ1-6
TGCAGTGCTAGTCCGGGATCGGGTCAGCAAAATTCACCCCTCCACTTT
CSASPGSGQQNSPLHF
>TRBV28|.|TRBD1|TRBJ2-1
TGTGCCACCCTCGCCCGTGTGGGAACAGGGGGCTTGGATGAGCAGTTCTTC
CATLARVGTGGLDEQFF
>TRBV18|.|.|TRBJ2-3
TGTGCCAGCTCACCCCCGGACAAATTATTCACAGATACGCAGTATTTT
CASSPPDKLFTDTQYF
>TRBV10-2|.|TRBD2|TRBJ2-5
TGCGCCAGCAGGTTAGCGGGAGTGGAGACCCAGTACTTC
CASRLAGVETQYF
>TRBV3-1/TRBV3-2|.|.|TRBJ1-2
TGTGCCAGCAGCCAAGTCGAAGGGGGTTGGGGCTACACCTTC
CASSQVEGGWGYTF
>TRBV2|.|.|TRBJ1-1
TGTGCCAGCAGGAGGACAGACCGGGGGAACACTGAAGCTTTCTTT
CASRRTDRGNTEAFF
>TRBV6-1|.|.|TRBJ1-4
TGTGCCAGCAGTGAACAGGGCGTAACTAATGAAAAACTGTTTTTT
CASSEQGVTNEKLFF
>TRBV6-2/TRBV6-3|.|.|TRBJ1-2
TGTGCCAGCAGCTCTGGGGGGGCCGCTGGCTATGGCTACACCTTC
CASSSGGAAGYGYTF
>TRBV19|.|TRBD2|TRBJ2-1
TGTGCCAGTAGTAAAAGGACTAGCGGTTACAATGAGCAGTTCTTC
CASSKRTSGYNEQFF
>TRBV7-2|.|TRBD2|TRBJ2-5
TGTGCCAGCAGCTTTACTAGCGGGGCCCTACGTGAGAATCAGTACTTC
CASSFTSGALRENQYF
>TRBV6-5|.|.|TRBJ1-2
TGTGCCAGCAGGTCGACGGGGGGCGACTATGGCTACACCTTC
CASRSTGGDYGYTF
>TRBV5-1|.|TRBD2|TRBJ2-7
TGCGCCAGCAGCCGGACTAGCGGGCAGACCTACGAGCAGTACTTC
CASSRTSGQTYEQYF
>TRBV28|once|.|TRBJ1-2
TGTGCCAGCAGTTCCGGCGGACTTAACTATGGCTACACCTTC
CASSSGGLNYGYTF